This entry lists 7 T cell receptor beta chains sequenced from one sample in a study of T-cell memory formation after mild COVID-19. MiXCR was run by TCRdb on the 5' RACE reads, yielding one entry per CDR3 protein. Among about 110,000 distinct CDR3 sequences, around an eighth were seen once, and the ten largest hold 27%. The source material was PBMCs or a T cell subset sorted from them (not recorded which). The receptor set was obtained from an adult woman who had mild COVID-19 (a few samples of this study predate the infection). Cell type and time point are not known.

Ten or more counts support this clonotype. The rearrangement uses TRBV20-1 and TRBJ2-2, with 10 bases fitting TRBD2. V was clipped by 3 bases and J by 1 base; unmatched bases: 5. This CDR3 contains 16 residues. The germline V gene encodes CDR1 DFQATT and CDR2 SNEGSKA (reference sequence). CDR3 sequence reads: CSARPSGGMNTGELFF. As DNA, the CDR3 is TGCAGTGCTAGGCCTAGCGGGGGCATGAACACCGGGGAGCTGTTTTTT.

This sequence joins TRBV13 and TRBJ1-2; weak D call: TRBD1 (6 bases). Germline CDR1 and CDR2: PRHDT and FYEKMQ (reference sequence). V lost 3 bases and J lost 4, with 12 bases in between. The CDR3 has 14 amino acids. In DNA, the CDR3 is TGTGCCAGCAGCTTTAACAGGGCACTCTATGGCTACACCTTC. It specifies CASSFNRALYGYTF.

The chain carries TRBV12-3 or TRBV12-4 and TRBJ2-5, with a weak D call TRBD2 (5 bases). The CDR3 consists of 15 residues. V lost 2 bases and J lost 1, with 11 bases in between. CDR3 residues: CASSLSDGGQETQYF. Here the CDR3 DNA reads TGTGCCAGCAGTTTATCGGACGGAGGCCAAGAGACCCAGTACTTC.

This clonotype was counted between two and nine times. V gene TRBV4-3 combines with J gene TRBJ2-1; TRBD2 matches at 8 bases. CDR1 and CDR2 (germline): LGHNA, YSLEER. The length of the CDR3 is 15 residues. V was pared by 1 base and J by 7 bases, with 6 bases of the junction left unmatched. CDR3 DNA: TGCGCCAGCAGCCAAGGCGGGGGGAGATTGAATGAGCAGTTCTTC. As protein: CASSQGGGRLNEQFF.

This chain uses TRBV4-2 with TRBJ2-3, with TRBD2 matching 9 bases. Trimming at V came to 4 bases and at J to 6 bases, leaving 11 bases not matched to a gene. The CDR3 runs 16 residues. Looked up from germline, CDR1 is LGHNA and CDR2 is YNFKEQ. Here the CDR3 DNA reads TGTGCCAGCAGCCCCTTGGGCGGGGGGGCCTTGGATACGCAGTATTTT. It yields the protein CASSPLGGGALDTQYF.

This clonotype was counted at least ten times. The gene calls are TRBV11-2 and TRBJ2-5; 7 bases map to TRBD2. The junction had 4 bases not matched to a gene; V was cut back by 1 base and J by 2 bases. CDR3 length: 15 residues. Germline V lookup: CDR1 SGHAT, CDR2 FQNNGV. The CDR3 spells CASSLVGGVQETQYF. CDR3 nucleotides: TGTGCCAGCAGCTTAGTGGGGGGGGTACAAGAGACCCAGTACTTC.

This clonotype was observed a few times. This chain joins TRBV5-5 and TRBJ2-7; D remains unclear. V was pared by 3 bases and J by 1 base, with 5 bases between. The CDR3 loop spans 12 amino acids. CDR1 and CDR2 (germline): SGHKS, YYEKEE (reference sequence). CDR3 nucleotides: TGTGCCAGCAGCTGGGATTCCTACGAGCAGTACTTC. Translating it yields CASSWDSYEQYF.